The table lists the clone carrying this TCR beta chain with a few counts. This record belongs to a study of spatial heterogeneity in lung cancer. Study-wide background: Raw-read counts averaged over ten per unique TCR and UMI combination.

Time point given: sample taken at primary tumor resection. The donor group consisted of 72 patients who had untreated, early-stage non-small cell lung cancer. Individual TCR cDNA molecules each bore their own unique molecular identifier. Via MiXCR, TCRdb re-called the 5' RACE reads, giving one row per CDR3 protein. The sample contains over 45,000 distinct CDR3 sequences, approximately 5% of which appear only once. Sequences were derived from PBMCs, sampled at surgery. The clonotype was recovered from a male donor with early-stage non-small cell lung cancer.

The CDR3 loop is CAWGTGFHEQYF. The DNA of the CDR3 is TGTGCCTGGGGGACAGGGTTCCACGAGCAGTACTTC. The chain couples TRBV30 to TRBJ2-7, with 9 bases identical to TRBD1. Germline V CDR1 and CDR2: GTSNPN, SVGIG (reference sequence). This CDR3 is built from 12 residues. Trimming cost V 5 bases and J 5 bases; bases outside gene matches: 4.